This TCR beta chain comes out of a study of beta chain features in type 1 diabetes. Study summary: The patient and healthy donor groups were comparable for age, gender and cell yields. Overall study results and limits: Patients' naive, central memory and Treg TCRB repertoires seemed closer to one another than those of healthy donors. Among all four CD4+ subsets, Type 1 diabetes patients had TCRB CDR3s that were moderately but significantly shorter.

Notes on this clone: Antigen: not known.

Each of the sorted populations had a purity greater than 95%. Reverse transcribing all isolated RNA meant expressed TCRB transcripts were sequenced. The repertoire was sequenced with immunoSEQ multiplex PCR; TCRdb's copy has only in-frame clones and lacks some. The data show 200,000 to 300,000 clones, roughly 20% seen once. The source of this sequence is a middle-aged woman with type 1 diabetes. Sequencing was done on a sample of naive CD4+ T cells from blood.

This CDR3 is CASSLAQAGGQPQHF. CDR3 nucleotides: TGTGCCAGCAGCTTAGCGCAGGCAGGAGGTCAGCCCCAGCATTTT. The rearrangement links TRBV7-2 to TRBJ1-5; D is undetermined. V was cut by 0 bases and J by 6 bases, with 12 bases left in between. Germline V gene data show CDR1 as SGHTA and CDR2 as FQGNSA. The CDR3 has 15 amino acids.